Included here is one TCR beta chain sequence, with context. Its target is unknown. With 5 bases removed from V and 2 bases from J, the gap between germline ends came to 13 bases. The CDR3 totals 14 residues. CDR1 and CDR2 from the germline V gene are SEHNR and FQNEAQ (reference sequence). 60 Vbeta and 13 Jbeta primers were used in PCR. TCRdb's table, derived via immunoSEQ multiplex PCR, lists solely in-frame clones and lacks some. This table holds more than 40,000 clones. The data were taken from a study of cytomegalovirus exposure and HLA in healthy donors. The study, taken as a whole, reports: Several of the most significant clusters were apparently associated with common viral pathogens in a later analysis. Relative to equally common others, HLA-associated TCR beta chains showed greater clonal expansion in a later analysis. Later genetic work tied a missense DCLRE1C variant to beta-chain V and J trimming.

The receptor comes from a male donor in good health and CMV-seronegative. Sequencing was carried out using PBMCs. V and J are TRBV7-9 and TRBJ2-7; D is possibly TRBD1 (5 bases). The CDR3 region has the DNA TGTGCCAGCAGCGGGGCTCCGGATGCCTACGAGCAGTACTTC. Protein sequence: CASSGAPDAYEQYF.